The sequence of this T cell receptor (beta chain) was determined in a study of OX40 agonist ivuxolimab in advanced cancers. This clone was counted a single time. The assay was immunoSEQ multiplex PCR, and TCRdb's table has in-frame clones only and misses some. The sample lists some 40,000 clones, approximately 86% occurring once. Germline values: CDR1 LNHDA, CDR2 SQIVND (reference sequence). The CDR3 runs 14 residues. Trimming left V 6 bases short and J 9 bases short, with 18 bases between. The sequence was obtained from an adult with an advanced solid tumor such as melanoma, head and neck, liver or kidney cancer. This rearrangement joins TRBV19 to TRBJ1-5, with D perhaps TRBD1 (5 bases). The material was CD4+ or CD8+ T cells sorted from blood, obtained in a trial of the OX40 agonist ivuxolimab. The CDR3 DNA reads TGTGCCAGTAGCACTCTAGACGGGACGGGGCCCCAGCATTTT. Its translation: CASSTLDGTGPQHF.